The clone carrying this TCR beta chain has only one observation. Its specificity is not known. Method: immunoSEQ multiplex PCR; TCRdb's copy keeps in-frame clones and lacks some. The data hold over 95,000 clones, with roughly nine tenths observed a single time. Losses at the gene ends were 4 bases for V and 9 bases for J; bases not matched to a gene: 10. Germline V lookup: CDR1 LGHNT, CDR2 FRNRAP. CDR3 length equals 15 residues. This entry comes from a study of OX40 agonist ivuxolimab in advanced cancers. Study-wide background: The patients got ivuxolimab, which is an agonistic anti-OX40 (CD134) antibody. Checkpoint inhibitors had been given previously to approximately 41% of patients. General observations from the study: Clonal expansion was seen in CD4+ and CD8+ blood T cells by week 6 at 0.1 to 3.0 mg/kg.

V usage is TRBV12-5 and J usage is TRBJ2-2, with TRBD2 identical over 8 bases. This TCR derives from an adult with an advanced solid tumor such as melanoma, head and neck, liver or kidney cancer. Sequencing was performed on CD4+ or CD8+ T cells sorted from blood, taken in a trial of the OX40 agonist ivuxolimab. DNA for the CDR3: TGTGCTAGTGGTTGCCCGGGACTAGGTGGGTGGGAGCTGTTTTTT. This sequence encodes CASGCPGLGGWELFF. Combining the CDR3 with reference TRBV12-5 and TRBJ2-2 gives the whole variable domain DARVTQTPRHKVTEMGQEVTMRCQPILGHNTVFWYRQTMMQGLELLAYFRNRAPLDDSGMPKDRFSAEMPDATLATLKIQPSEPRDSAVYFCASGCPGLGGWELFFGEGSRLTVL.